A single sample is the source of the 32 T cell receptor beta chains below, sequenced in a study of CD8+ T cells in alopecia areata. Treatment meaning: oral pan-JAK inhibitor, 5-10 mg twice daily. Extraction and reverse transcription of RNA yielded cDNA as the sequencing template. The table came from immunoSEQ multiplex PCR; TCRdb's copy has only in-frame clones and leaves some out. The sample comprises 180,000 or so clones, roughly 50% of which are singletons, and 5.5% to 6% rests with the top ten. Sequenced here: CD4+ T cells sorted from blood, sampled at week 24, from a patient treated with tofacitinib. The receptors stem from a human donor with alopecia areata.

This clone has only a few counts. The V call is TRBV25-1, the J call TRBJ2-1; D not certain. The CDR3 has 15 amino acids. V was pared by 3 bases and J by 3 bases, with 12 bases between. Germline CDR1 and CDR2: MGHDK and SYGVNS. CDR3 sequence reads: CASSDWGDGYNEQFF. CDR3 DNA sequence: TGTGCCAGCAGTGATTGGGGTGATGGCTACAATGAGCAGTTCTTC.

The CDR3 reads CASSGGGAGGPRETQYF. The CDR3 bases are TGTGCCAGCAGCGGAGGCGGAGCGGGGGGGCCTAGGGAGACCCAGTACTTC. This chain joins TRBV7-6 and TRBJ2-5; 10 bases line up with TRBD2. The CDR3 is 17 amino acids. V dropped 5 bases and J dropped 5; count of bases not matched to a gene: 14. From germline, CDR1 is SGHVS and CDR2 FNYEAQ.

The rearrangement uses TRBV7-2 and TRBJ2-5; 7 positions match TRBD1. With 5 bases clipped from V and 4 bases from J, the junction kept 10 bases outside the gene matches. CDR3 size: 15 residues. In germline, CDR1 is SGHTA, CDR2 FQGNSA. CDR3 DNA sequence: TGTGCCAGCAGCCAATGGACAGGAGAAGGAGAGACCCAGTACTTC. This translates into CASSQWTGEGETQYF.

This clone turned up a few times. V gene TRBV11-2 combines with J gene TRBJ2-7, with D unresolved. V was pared by 0 bases and J by 1 base, with 10 bases between. Per germline, CDR1 SGHAT and CDR2 FQNNGV. The CDR3 is 15 amino acids. The CDR3 DNA sequence: TGTGCCAGCAGCTTAGATCTCGGAAAATCCTACGAGCAGTACTTC. It yields the protein CASSLDLGKSYEQYF.

The chain is built from TRBV30 and TRBJ1-5, with a weak D call TRBD1 (5 bases). Germline values: CDR1 GTSNPN, CDR2 SVGIG (reference sequence). The ends were cut back, 3 bases at V and 5 bases at J, with 20 bases in the middle. The CDR3 is 16 residues long. The CDR3 sequence: CAWSIPWRGADQPQHF. CDR3 nucleotides: TGTGCCTGGAGCATTCCTTGGAGGGGCGCCGATCAGCCCCAGCATTTT.

This clone turned up a few times. The chain has TRBV7-2 and TRBJ1-3; D is unresolved. CDR3 length equals 18 residues. Between the trimmed V and J ends, which lost 2 bases and 2 bases, there was a span of 19 bases. Germline CDR1 SGHTA, CDR2 FQGNSA. The CDR3 reads CASSLIRREGLAGNTIYF. CDR3 bases: TGTGCCAGCAGCTTAATTCGGCGGGAGGGTCTTGCTGGAAACACCATATATTTT.

The rearrangement uses TRBV7-9 and TRBJ2-7; tentative D call: TRBD1 (5 bases). Trimming removed 1 base at V and 7 bases at J, with 11 bases between. The CDR3 sequence is 13 residues long. Germline values: CDR1 SEHNR, CDR2 FQNEAQ (reference sequence). The CDR3 is CASSLGAGSEQYF. Here the CDR3 DNA reads TGTGCCAGCAGCTTAGGGGCAGGGTCAGAGCAGTACTTC.

The chain uses TRBV11-1 and TRBJ2-7; the match to TRBD2 covers 7 bases. The length of the CDR3 is 13 residues. Germline V gene lookup returns CDR1 SGHAT and CDR2 FQDESV (reference sequence). The ends lost 3 bases at V and 3 bases at J; junction bases unmatched: 2. The CDR3 spells CASSLLADYEQYF. In nucleotides, the CDR3 is TGTGCCAGCAGCTTGCTAGCGGACTACGAGCAGTACTTC.

This clone was recorded a few times. The chain couples TRBV19 to TRBJ1-2; maybe TRBD1 (6 bases). This CDR3 comprises 15 residues. The germline V gene has CDR1 LNHDA and CDR2 SQIVND (reference sequence). V dropped 3 bases and J dropped 5 bases, with 16 bases sitting between them. The CDR3 nucleotides read TGTGCCAGTAGTATGAACCAGGGGATTAAATATGGCTACACCTTC. Translation: CASSMNQGIKYGYTF.

The chain combines TRBV7-8 with TRBJ2-5, with unresolved D. The V end was cut by 6 bases, the J end by 5 bases, with 10 bases between. The CDR3 sequence is 12 residues long. Germline values: CDR1 SGHVS, CDR2 FQNEAQ. CDR3 in DNA: TGTGCCAGCAGGGAGACGGTCGAGACCCAGTACTTC. This encodes CASRETVETQYF.

This clone was detected once. The sample holds other DNA sequences that translate to the same CDR3. The chain combines TRBV7-3 with TRBJ2-7; 10 nucleotides match TRBD1. This CDR3 has 13 residues. V was clipped by 4 bases and J by 4 bases; unmatched bases: 1. CDR1 is SGHTA and CDR2 is FQGTGA in the germline V gene. CDR3 sequence reads: CASSWDRGYEQYF. CDR3 coding DNA: TGTGCCAGCAGCTGGGACAGGGGATACGAGCAGTACTTC.

The chain uses TRBV4-1 and TRBJ1-2, with D perhaps TRBD1 (5 bases). Per germline, CDR1 MGHRA and CDR2 YSYEKL. V was pared by 1 base and J by 4 bases, with 13 bases between. This CDR3 is built from 15 residues. The CDR3 reads CASSQGQGLPYGYTF. CDR3 nucleotides: TGCGCCAGCAGCCAAGGCCAGGGACTCCCCTATGGCTACACCTTC.

This chain uses TRBV27 with TRBJ2-7; 9 bases fit TRBD1. Germline V gene data show CDR1 as MNHEY and CDR2 as SMNVEV (reference sequence). The CDR3 has 14 residues. Trimming cost V 6 bases and J 2 bases; bases outside gene matches: 5. This CDR3 is CASRLRDRAYEQYF. The CDR3 DNA follows: TGTGCCAGCAGGCTGAGGGACAGGGCCTACGAGCAGTACTTC.

The rearrangement links TRBV30 to TRBJ1-1; D is ambiguous. The CDR3 spans 13 residues. V dropped 0 bases and J dropped 7 bases, with 12 bases sitting between them. Germline-derived CDR1 and CDR2 are GTSNPN and SVGIG (reference sequence). In DNA, the CDR3 is TGTGCCTGGAGTGTAGTATCCGGAAGTGAAGCTTTCTTT. Translated: CAWSVVSGSEAFF.

The chain has TRBV2 and TRBJ2-7; 9 nucleotides line up with TRBD2. The germline CDR1 and CDR2 sequences are SNHLY and FYNNEI. J was trimmed by 2 bases and V by 5 bases; bases with no gene match: 1. There are 13 residues in the CDR3. CDR3 sequence: CASSSGGPYEQYF. The CDR3 DNA reads as TGTGCCAGCAGTAGCGGGGGGCCCTACGAGCAGTACTTC.

The CDR3 sequence is CASSEVGPAEQFF. As DNA, the CDR3 is TGTGCCAGCAGTGAAGTTGGGCCTGCTGAGCAGTTCTTC. The chain uses TRBV2 and TRBJ2-1; D remains ambiguous. V was clipped by 1 base and J by 9 bases, with 10 bases between them. In germline, CDR1 is SNHLY, CDR2 FYNNEI. The CDR3 totals 13 residues.

This clone appeared a few times. V and J are TRBV2 and TRBJ2-2; 11 positions agree with TRBD2. V lost 7 bases, J lost 3 bases, and 4 bases stayed unmatched. CDR3 length: 15 amino acids. Germline assignment: CDR1 SNHLY and CDR2 FYNNEI. In nucleotides, the CDR3 is TGTGCCAGCACCCGACTAGCGGGGTACACCGGGGAGCTGTTTTTT. Encoded protein: CASTRLAGYTGELFF.

This clone showed up just a few times. The V call is TRBV5-1, the J call TRBJ2-1; maybe TRBD2 (6 bases). This CDR3 has 15 residues. Between the trimmed V and J ends, which lost 0 bases and 4 bases, there was a span of 11 bases. Germline CDR1 SGHRS, CDR2 YFSETQ. This CDR3 reads CASSLVSGGYNEQFF. The CDR3 DNA follows: TGCGCCAGCAGCTTGGTTAGCGGAGGGTACAATGAGCAGTTCTTC.

V and J are TRBV20-1 and TRBJ1-2; perhaps TRBD1 as D (6 bases). In germline, CDR1 is DFQATT, CDR2 SNEGSKA (reference sequence). CDR3 size: 11 residues. V was shortened by 3 bases and J by 6 bases, with 8 bases between the two germline ends. This CDR3 is CSARTGDGYTF. As DNA, the CDR3 is TGCAGTGCTAGGACAGGTGATGGCTACACCTTC.

The rearrangement joins TRBV30 to TRBJ2-7, with a weak D call TRBD1 (6 bases). CDR1 is GTSNPN and CDR2 is SVGIG in the germline V gene (reference sequence). V was pared by 2 bases and J by 6 bases, with 11 bases between. The CDR3 is 12 amino acids. As DNA, the CDR3 is TGTGCCTGGAGTTTAGACAGGAGCGAGCAGTACTTC. Translating it yields CAWSLDRSEQYF.

This chain connects TRBV30 to TRBJ2-5; 11 bases match TRBD1. Germline CDR1 and CDR2: GTSNPN and SVGIG (reference sequence). Germline trimming cut 5 bases from V and 4 bases from J; bases unmatched to any gene: 3. The CDR3 extends over 13 amino acids. The chain's CDR3 is CAWAGQGGETQYF. The CDR3 bases are TGTGCCTGGGCGGGACAGGGGGGAGAGACCCAGTACTTC.

This clone turned up a few times. This rearrangement joins TRBV4-3 to TRBJ2-7; maybe TRBD2 (5 bases). The CDR3 runs 16 residues. V lost 0 bases and J lost 2, with 14 bases in between. Germline V gene lookup returns CDR1 LGHNA and CDR2 YSLEER. The CDR3 loop is CASSQEINGNAYEQYF. For the CDR3, the DNA is TGCGCCAGCAGCCAAGAAATCAACGGGAATGCCTACGAGCAGTACTTC.

This clone was observed once. The chain is built from TRBV6-1 and TRBJ1-2; D unclear. There are 13 residues in the CDR3. The germline V and J ends were trimmed by 7 bases and 0 bases, with 9 bases remaining between them. CDR1 and CDR2 from the germline V gene are MNHNS and SASEGT. The DNA of the CDR3 is TGTGCCAGCAATATACAGTCTAACTATGGCTACACCTTC. Amino acids: CASNIQSNYGYTF.

This clone was observed a few times. This chain uses TRBV5-6 with TRBJ2-4; the D gene is possibly TRBD2 (5 bases). The V gene's germline CDR1 is SGHDT and CDR2 YYEEEE. The CDR3 extends over 16 amino acids. Trimming removed 7 bases at V and 0 bases at J, with 17 bases between. The CDR3 loop is CASHYSSGLAKNIQYF. The CDR3 DNA reads as TGTGCCAGCCACTACTCATCGGGGTTAGCCAAAAACATTCAGTACTTC.

For the CDR3, the DNA is TGTGCCAGCAGCTTAATAGCGGGAGCTTACAATGAGCAGTTCTTC. Translation: CASSLIAGAYNEQFF. The chain has TRBV11-2 and TRBJ2-1; 9 bases are a match to TRBD2. The CDR3 is 15 amino acids. V was clipped by 2 bases and J by 4 bases; unmatched bases: 3. Germline CDR1 and CDR2: SGHAT and FQNNGV.

V and J are TRBV11-2 and TRBJ2-3; 7 nucleotides align to TRBD1. This CDR3 contains 14 residues. Germline-derived CDR1 and CDR2 are SGHAT and FQNNGV. V shed 3 bases, J shed 1 base, and the junction held 1 base outside the gene matches. The CDR3 DNA is TGTGCCAGCAGCTTCGACAGGGGCACAGATACGCAGTATTTT. Its protein is CASSFDRGTDTQYF.

This clone was found a few times. The CDR3 nucleotides read TGCGCCAGCAGCCTAGGGACAGGGCCTGAAGCTTTCTTT. Encoded protein: CASSLGTGPEAFF. J is TRBJ1-1 and V is TRBV5-1; 9 bases agree with TRBD1. This CDR3 region has 13 residues. The ends lost 4 bases at V and 6 bases at J; junction bases unmatched: 4. From germline, CDR1 is SGHRS and CDR2 YFSETQ. The full variable domain, its missing parts supplied by reference TRBV5-1 and TRBJ1-1, is KAGVTQTPRYLIKTRGQQVTLSCSPISGHRSVSWYQQTPGQGLQFLFEYFSETQRNKGNFPGRFSGRQFSNSRSEMNVSTLELGDSALYLCASSLGTGPEAFFGQGTRLTVV.

The J gene is TRBJ2-7, the V gene TRBV4-1, with 7 bases fitting TRBD1. The CDR3 sequence is 14 residues long. V shed 4 bases, J shed 7 bases, and the junction held 10 bases outside the gene matches. Germline CDR1 reads MGHRA; CDR2 reads YSYEKL. CDR3 nucleotide sequence: TGCGCCAGCAGCCTAGACAGGGCTACCGGAGAGCAGTACTTC. It translates to CASSLDRATGEQYF.

V is TRBV7-9 and J is TRBJ2-5; D possibly matches TRBD1 or TRBD2 (5 bases each). V lost 5 bases and J lost 0, with 7 bases in between. CDR3 length equals 13 residues. Per germline, CDR1 SEHNR and CDR2 FQNEAQ (reference sequence). The CDR3 is CASSRDHQETQYF. The CDR3 bases are TGTGCCAGCAGCCGGGACCACCAAGAGACCCAGTACTTC. Using reference TRBV7-9 and TRBJ2-5 for the parts outside the CDR3, the full variable domain is DTGVSQNPRHKITKRGQNVTFRCDPISEHNRLYWYRQTLGQGPEFLTYFQNEAQLEKSRLLSDRFSAERPKGSFSTLEIQRTEQGDSAMYLCASSRDHQETQYFGPGTRLLVL.

The V gene is TRBV5-1, the J gene TRBJ1-1; TRBD1 might be the D (5 bases). The V gene's germline CDR1 is SGHRS and CDR2 YFSETQ. The CDR3 has 15 amino acids. The germline V and J ends were trimmed by 1 base and 2 bases, with 12 bases remaining between them. CDR3 sequence reads: CASSLSGTGNTEAFF. CDR3 nucleotides: TGCGCCAGCAGCTTGTCCGGGACGGGAAACACTGAAGCTTTCTTT.

The genes are TRBV7-2 and TRBJ2-2, with TRBD1 matching 7 bases. The CDR3 is 15 amino acids. Per the germline V gene, CDR1 is SGHTA and CDR2 is FQGNSA. J gave up 1 base and V 6 bases, and 5 bases lay outside the gene matches. Here the CDR3 reads CASRRAGGNTGELFF. The CDR3 coding sequence is TGTGCCAGCAGGCGGGCAGGGGGGAACACCGGGGAGCTGTTTTTT.

The CDR3 DNA reads TGTGCCAGTGCCGAGAGCGGGGGGCAAAATGAGCAGTTCTTC. This sequence encodes CASAESGGQNEQFF. This chain uses TRBV2 with TRBJ2-1; 9 positions match TRBD2. This CDR3 has 14 amino acids. Unmatched junction bases numbered 10, after V lost 9 bases and J lost 7 bases. Germline values: CDR1 SNHLY, CDR2 FYNNEI.